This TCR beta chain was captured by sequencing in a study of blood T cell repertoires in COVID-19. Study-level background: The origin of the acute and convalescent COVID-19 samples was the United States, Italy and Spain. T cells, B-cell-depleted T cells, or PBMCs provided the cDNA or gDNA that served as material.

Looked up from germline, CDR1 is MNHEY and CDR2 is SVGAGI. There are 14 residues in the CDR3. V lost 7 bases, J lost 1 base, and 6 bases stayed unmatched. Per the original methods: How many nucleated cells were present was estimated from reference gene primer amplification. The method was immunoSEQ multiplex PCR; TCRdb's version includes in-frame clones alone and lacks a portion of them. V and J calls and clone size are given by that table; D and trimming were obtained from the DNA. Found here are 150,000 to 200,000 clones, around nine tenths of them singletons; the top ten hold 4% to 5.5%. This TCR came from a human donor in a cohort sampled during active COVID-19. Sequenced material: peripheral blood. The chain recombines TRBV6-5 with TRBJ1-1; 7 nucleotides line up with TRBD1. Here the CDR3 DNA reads TGTGCCAGCACGAGACAGGGAGGGAACACTGAAGCTTTCTTT. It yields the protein CASTRQGGNTEAFF.